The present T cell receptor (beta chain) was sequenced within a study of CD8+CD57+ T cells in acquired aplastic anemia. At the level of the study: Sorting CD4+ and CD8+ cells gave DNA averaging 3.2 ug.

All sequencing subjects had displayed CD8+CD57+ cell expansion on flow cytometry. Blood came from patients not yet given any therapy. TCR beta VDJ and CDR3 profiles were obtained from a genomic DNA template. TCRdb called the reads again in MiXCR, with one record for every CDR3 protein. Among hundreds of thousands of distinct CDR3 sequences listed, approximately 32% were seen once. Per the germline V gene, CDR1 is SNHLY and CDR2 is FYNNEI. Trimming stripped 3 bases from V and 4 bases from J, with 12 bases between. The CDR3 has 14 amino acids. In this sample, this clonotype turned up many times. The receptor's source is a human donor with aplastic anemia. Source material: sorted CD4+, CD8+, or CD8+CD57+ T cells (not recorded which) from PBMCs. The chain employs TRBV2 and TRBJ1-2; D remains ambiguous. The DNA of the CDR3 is TGTGCCAGCAGTGATCGGGCAGCCACCTATGGCTACACCTTC. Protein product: CASSDRAATYGYTF. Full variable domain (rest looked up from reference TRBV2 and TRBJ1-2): EPEVTQTPSHQVTQMGQEVILRCVPISNHLYFYWYRQILGQKVEFLVSFYNNEISEKSEIFDDQFSVERPDGSNFTLKIRSTKLEDSAMYFCASSDRAATYGYTFGSGTRLTVV.